This entry is about one T cell receptor (beta chain). As yet, its antigen is unknown. Germline V gives CDR1 LGHNA, CDR2 YNFKEQ. This CDR3 has 11 residues. The V end was cut by 0 bases, the J end by 14 bases, with 10 bases between. The data are from a study of T cell responses to AZD1222 COVID-19 vaccine. Study-wide results and limits: Two AZD1222 doses significantly raised spike-specific TCR breadth and depth over controls. In a largely white British group with more females than males, clonal diversity was possibly underestimated. Baseline testing showed seropositivity in only 5 or 6 AZD1222 recipients.

Sequenced by immunoSEQ multiplex PCR; TCRdb stores in-frame clones only, minus some. The sample holds more than 100,000 clones, 93% seen once. This sequence was found in an adult in good health. Here the sequenced sample was peripheral blood, taken on day 0 of AZD1222 vaccination. This rearrangement joins TRBV4-2 to TRBJ1-2; no firm D call. In DNA, the CDR3 is TGTGCCAGCAGCCAAGATTTGGCTTATACCTTC. As protein: CASSQDLAYTF.